The 30 T cell receptor beta chains given below trace back to one sample, sequenced in a study of blood T cell repertoires in COVID-19. This table comes from immunoSEQ multiplex PCR, and its TCRdb copy is limited to in-frame clones, with some not included. The data contain fewer than 200,000 clones, 87% of them singletons. Sequences were obtained from peripheral blood. All receptors come from a man between 40 and 49 years old with active or convalescent COVID-19.

The chain combines TRBV11-2 with TRBJ1-2, with D maybe TRBD1 (5 bases). Trimming left V 2 bases short and J 7 bases short, with 20 bases between. In germline, CDR1 is SGHAT, CDR2 FQNNGV. The CDR3 covers 16 residues. CDR3 sequence: CASSLRAGAGGSGYTF. The CDR3 DNA follows: TGTGCCAGCAGCTTAAGGGCGGGAGCCGGGGGGAGTGGCTACACCTTC.

This chain joins TRBV12-3 or TRBV12-4 and TRBJ2-7; D is ambiguous. V gave up 1 base and J gave up 0 bases, with 4 bases separating them. The CDR3 contains 13 residues. This chain's CDR3 is CASSLDSSYEQYF. The CDR3, as DNA: TGTGCCAGCAGTTTAGACAGCTCCTACGAGCAGTACTTC.

This chain uses TRBV6-6 with TRBJ2-7, with TRBD1 matching over 7 bases. J was trimmed by 2 bases and V by 7 bases; bases with no gene match: 14. The CDR3 totals 16 residues. Germline V gene sequence: CDR1 MNHNY, CDR2 SVGAGI (reference sequence). CDR3 residues: CASTNGAGGIPYEQYF. The CDR3 bases are TGTGCCAGCACCAACGGGGCAGGGGGTATCCCCTACGAGCAGTACTTC.

The rearrangement uses TRBV9 and TRBJ1-1; D is uncertain. Per the germline V gene, CDR1 is SGDLS and CDR2 is YYNGEE. V was shortened by 0 bases and J by 1 base, with 7 bases between the two germline ends. The CDR3 loop spans 14 amino acids. This CDR3 reads CASSVVAENTEAFF. The CDR3, as DNA: TGTGCCAGCAGCGTAGTAGCCGAGAACACTGAAGCTTTCTTT.

The chain has TRBV30 and TRBJ1-2, with TRBD1 identical over 9 bases. This CDR3 comprises 12 residues. The V and J ends lost 8 bases and 2 bases, in that order; junction bases with no gene match: 3. CDR1 and CDR2 from the germline V gene are GTSNPN and SVGIG (reference sequence). The CDR3 nucleotides read TGTGCCGAGACAGGGGGGAACTATGGCTACACCTTC. Translation gives CAETGGNYGYTF. The variable domain in full, with the rest retrieved from reference TRBV30 and TRBJ1-2, is SQTIHQWPATLVQPVGSPLSLECTVEGTSNPNLYWYRQAAGRGLQLLFYSVGIGQISSEVPQNLSASRPQDRQFILSSKKLLLSDSGFYLCAETGGNYGYTFGSGTRLTVV.

The chain combines TRBV5-5 with TRBJ1-1, with D maybe TRBD1 (5 bases). The germline V and J ends were trimmed by 0 bases and 6 bases, with 18 bases remaining between them. The CDR3 covers 16 residues. Germline V CDR1 and CDR2: SGHKS, YYEKEE (reference sequence). CDR3 loop: CASSLVYTGQHPEAFF. The CDR3 DNA sequence: TGTGCCAGCAGCTTGGTCTATACAGGCCAGCACCCTGAAGCTTTCTTT.

The CDR3: CASSSTGQGREKLFF. The CDR3 region has the DNA TGTGCCAGCAGTTCGACGGGACAGGGTCGGGAAAAACTGTTTTTT. The chain recombines TRBV28 with TRBJ1-4; 9 bases align to TRBD1. Unmatched junction bases numbered 8, after V lost 4 bases and J lost 8 bases. Per the germline V gene, CDR1 is MDHEN and CDR2 is SYDVKM. This CDR3 is built from 15 residues.

The chain has TRBV5-1 and TRBJ1-2; D not certain. V lost 4 bases, J lost 5 bases, and 21 bases lay in between. The CDR3 contains 16 residues. Looked up from germline, CDR1 is SGHRS and CDR2 is YFSETQ. The CDR3 here is CASSPRTEGGKYGYTF. CDR3 bases: TGCGCCAGCAGCCCGAGGACTGAGGGTGGGAAATATGGCTACACCTTC.

The V call is TRBV6-8, the J call TRBJ1-5; D is unresolved. The germline V gene has CDR1 MNHGY and CDR2 SAAAGT. Between the trimmed V and J ends, which lost 4 bases and 1 base, there was a span of 20 bases. The CDR3 is 18 residues long. This CDR3 reads CASSLTPPVALSNQPQHF. CDR3 in DNA: TGTGCCAGCAGTTTGACACCTCCTGTCGCCTTAAGCAATCAGCCCCAGCATTTT.

The chain has TRBV5-4 and TRBJ2-3, with 11 bases matching TRBD2. J lost 2 bases, V lost 4 bases, and 9 bases had no gene match. This CDR3 is 17 amino acids long. Per the germline V gene, CDR1 is SGHNT and CDR2 is YYREEE (reference sequence). Written as DNA, the CDR3 is TGTGCCAGCAGCCCCAGGACTAGCGGGCAAGACACAGATACGCAGTATTTT. Protein sequence: CASSPRTSGQDTDTQYF.

The chain couples TRBV27 to TRBJ1-6, with D perhaps TRBD1 (6 bases). The length of the CDR3 is 14 residues. V gave up 7 bases and J gave up 8 bases, with 15 bases separating them. Germline V gene sequence: CDR1 MNHEY, CDR2 SMNVEV (reference sequence). Here the CDR3 DNA reads TGTGCCAGCAAGTATCCAGGGGCGCATTCACCCCTCCACTTT. It encodes CASKYPGAHSPLHF.

This clone was observed once. The chain carries TRBV12-5 and TRBJ1-2; D is perhaps TRBD1 (5 bases). Germline V lookup: CDR1 LGHNT, CDR2 FRNRAP. The length of the CDR3 is 16 residues. With 6 bases removed from V and 6 bases from J, the gap between germline ends came to 23 bases. The CDR3 DNA is TGTGCTAGTGGCCCTCTACTGTCTCAGGGCCACAATGGCTACACCTTC. It codes for CASGPLLSQGHNGYTF.

The chain uses TRBV4-3 and TRBJ2-1; TRBD1 aligns across 7 bases. J was trimmed by 9 bases and V by 1 base; bases with no gene match: 9. CDR1 LGHNA and CDR2 YSLEER come from the germline V gene. This CDR3 is built from 15 residues. The CDR3 bases are TGCGCCAGCAGCCAAGCCGAGGGGGCAGTGCGTGAGCAGTTCTTC. This sequence encodes CASSQAEGAVREQFF.

This chain links TRBV6-5 with TRBJ1-5; 9 bases match TRBD1. The J segment lost 2 bases and the V segment lost 6 bases, leaving 2 bases of the junction unmatched. This CDR3 spans 14 amino acids. Germline-derived CDR1 and CDR2 are MNHEY and SVGAGI. The CDR3 is CASSRDRGNQPQHF. The CDR3 bases are TGTGCCAGCAGCCGGGACAGGGGCAATCAGCCCCAGCATTTT.

V gene TRBV4-1 combines with J gene TRBJ1-5, with D unresolved. Germline V gene sequence: CDR1 MGHRA, CDR2 YSYEKL. The CDR3 runs to 18 residues. V lost 1 base and J 3 bases, leaving 19 bases between the germline ends. As DNA, the CDR3 is TGCGCCAGCAGCCAAGGGGGTATAGAGGGATTAATCAATCAGCCCCAGCATTTT. It yields the protein CASSQGGIEGLINQPQHF.

The chain is built from TRBV6-5 and TRBJ2-7; D is unclear. Germline V CDR1 and CDR2: MNHEY, SVGAGI. The length of the CDR3 is 14 residues. V was cut by 0 bases and J by 3 bases, with 9 bases left in between. The CDR3 sequence: CASSYSTLNYEQYF. CDR3 bases: TGTGCCAGCAGTTACTCGACTCTCAACTACGAGCAGTACTTC.

In this sample, this clone turned up a few times. CDR3 residues: CASHSGQLNTEAFF. The CDR3 coding sequence is TGTGCCAGCCATTCGGGACAGTTGAACACTGAAGCTTTCTTT. The chain uses TRBV19 and TRBJ1-1, with TRBD1 matching 7 bases. The CDR3 totals 14 residues. J was trimmed by 0 bases and V by 9 bases; bases with no gene match: 7. In germline, CDR1 is LNHDA, CDR2 SQIVND (reference sequence).

CDR3 nucleotides: TGTGCCAGCAGACCGACACCTGGGGAAAAACTGTTTTTT. This sequence encodes CASRPTPGEKLFF. The chain links TRBV27 to TRBJ1-4; D is unclear. The CDR3 is 13 residues long. The V end lost 6 bases, the J end lost 8 bases, and 13 bases lay between the germline ends. Germline V gives CDR1 MNHEY, CDR2 SMNVEV (reference sequence).

The chain joins TRBV6-4 to TRBJ1-2; no clear D. The V gene lost 7 bases and the J gene lost 3 bases, with 9 bases spanning the gap. In germline, CDR1 is MRHNA, CDR2 SNTAGT. This CDR3 comprises 12 residues. The CDR3 reads CASTGWYYGYTF. As DNA, the CDR3 is TGTGCCAGCACGGGTTGGTACTATGGCTACACCTTC.

This clone appeared a single time. The chain links TRBV11-2 to TRBJ2-3; 15 bases are shared with TRBD2. The V gene end was trimmed by 4 bases and the J gene end by 5 bases; junction bases not matched to a gene: 4. The germline V gene encodes CDR1 SGHAT and CDR2 FQNNGV. The length of the CDR3 is 16 residues. Written as DNA, the CDR3 is TGTGCCAGCAGCTCAACGGGACTAGCGGGGGGAGATACGCAGTATTTT. Protein sequence: CASSSTGLAGGDTQYF.

V usage is TRBV6-4 and J usage is TRBJ2-2, with D possibly TRBD1 on 5 matching bases. Trimming left V 7 bases short and J 4 bases short, with 13 bases between. The germline V gene has CDR1 MRHNA and CDR2 SNTAGT. The CDR3 loop spans 14 amino acids. This CDR3 reads CASTNRPGTGELFF. CDR3 nucleotide sequence: TGTGCCAGCACGAACAGGCCTGGCACCGGGGAGCTGTTTTTT.

This clone came up a few times. J is TRBJ1-2 and V is TRBV4-1; D not certain. Trimming removed 6 bases at V and 1 base at J, with 12 bases between. The CDR3 sequence is 14 residues long. CDR1 is MGHRA and CDR2 is YSYEKL in the germline V gene. CDR3 DNA sequence: TGCGCCAGCAGTTCTTCTCAGGTTAACTATGGCTACACCTTC. Its translation: CASSSSQVNYGYTF.

The chain is built from TRBV27 and TRBJ2-2; TRBD2 agrees at 9 bases. J was trimmed by 7 bases and V by 5 bases; bases with no gene match: 8. This CDR3 is built from 15 residues. Germline V CDR1 and CDR2: MNHEY, SMNVEV (reference sequence). This CDR3 is CASSPTRGGIGELFF. For the CDR3, the DNA is TGTGCCAGCAGTCCCACGCGGGGGGGGATCGGGGAGCTGTTTTTT.

The V gene is TRBV29-1, the J gene TRBJ1-1, with D tentatively TRBD1 (5 bases). V shed 4 bases and J shed 1 base, with 10 bases lying between them. The V gene's germline CDR1 is SQVTM and CDR2 ANQGSEA. This CDR3 is 13 amino acids long. The CDR3 bases are TGCAGCGTTGGCAGGGAACCGAACACTGAAGCTTTCTTT. This encodes CSVGREPNTEAFF.

The chain carries TRBV28 and TRBJ2-7; D not resolved. Germline lookup yields CDR1 MDHEN and CDR2 SYDVKM. Trimming took 2 bases from V and 0 from J, leaving 5 bases between them. CDR3 length: 13 residues. The CDR3, as DNA: TGTGCCAGCAGTTTAGGGCGCTCCTACGAGCAGTACTTC. Encoded protein: CASSLGRSYEQYF. Drawing the rest from reference TRBV28 and TRBJ2-7, the complete variable domain is DVKVTQSSRYLVKRTGEKVFLECVQDMDHENMFWYRQDPGLGLRLIYFSYDVKMKEKGDIPEGYSVSREKKERFSLILESASTNQTSMYLCASSLGRSYEQYFGPGTRLTVT.

This clone was seen only a few times. CDR3 in DNA: TGTGCCAGCAGCGCTTTCAGGGAGAACACTGAAGCTTTCTTT. Translation gives CASSAFRENTEAFF. This sequence joins TRBV9 and TRBJ1-1, with D perhaps matching TRBD1 (5 bases). CDR1 SGDLS and CDR2 YYNGEE come from the germline V gene. The CDR3 runs 14 residues. Trimming left V 3 bases short and J 1 base short, with 10 bases between.

The chain has TRBV5-1 and TRBJ1-4, with TRBD1 matching 8 bases. CDR3 length: 17 amino acids. J lost 2 bases, V lost 2 bases, and 8 bases had no gene match. CDR1 and CDR2 from the germline V gene are SGHRS and YFSETQ. The DNA for the CDR3 is TGCGCCAGCAGCTTAGGACATTCAGGGGGCACTAATGAAAAACTGTTTTTT. Encoded protein: CASSLGHSGGTNEKLFF.

This clone was observed a single time. The rearrangement links TRBV27 to TRBJ1-1; 9 bases match TRBD1. V shed 3 bases, J shed 1 base, and the junction held 0 bases outside the gene matches. This CDR3 is built from 14 residues. The germline V gene encodes CDR1 MNHEY and CDR2 SMNVEV (reference sequence). CDR3 region: CASSLDRGNTEAFF. The CDR3 nucleotides read TGTGCCAGCAGTTTGGACAGGGGGAACACTGAAGCTTTCTTT.

The chain employs TRBV7-2 and TRBJ2-5; 13 nucleotides align to TRBD2. The CDR3 has 17 amino acids. Per the germline V gene, CDR1 is SGHTA and CDR2 is FQGNSA. Trimming at V came to 4 bases and at J to 2 bases, leaving 7 bases not matched to a gene. This CDR3 is CASSSGLAGVTQETQYF. The DNA of the CDR3 is TGTGCCAGCAGCTCCGGACTAGCGGGGGTAACGCAAGAGACCCAGTACTTC.

This chain joins TRBV7-2 and TRBJ2-5, with D perhaps TRBD2 (5 bases). Trimming cost V 4 bases and J 1 base, with 19 bases left between them. Germline V gives CDR1 SGHTA, CDR2 FQGNSA. There are 17 residues in the CDR3. The CDR3 DNA follows: TGTGCCAGCAGCTCCCTCGGAGGTAGCGCCGGCCAAGAGACCCAGTACTTC. This encodes CASSSLGGSAGQETQYF.